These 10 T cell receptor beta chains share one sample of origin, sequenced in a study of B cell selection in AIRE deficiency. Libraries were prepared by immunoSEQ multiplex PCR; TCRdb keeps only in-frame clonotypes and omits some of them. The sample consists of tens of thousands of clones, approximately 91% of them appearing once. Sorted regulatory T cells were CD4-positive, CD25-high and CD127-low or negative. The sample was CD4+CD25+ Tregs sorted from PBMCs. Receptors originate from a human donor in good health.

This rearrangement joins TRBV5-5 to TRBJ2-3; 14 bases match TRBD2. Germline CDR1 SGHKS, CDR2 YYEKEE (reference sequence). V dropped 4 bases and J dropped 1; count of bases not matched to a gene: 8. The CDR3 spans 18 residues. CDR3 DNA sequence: TGTGCCAGCAGCATCGGACTAGCGGGAGGTCTCCGCACAGATACGCAGTATTTT. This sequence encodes CASSIGLAGGLRTDTQYF.

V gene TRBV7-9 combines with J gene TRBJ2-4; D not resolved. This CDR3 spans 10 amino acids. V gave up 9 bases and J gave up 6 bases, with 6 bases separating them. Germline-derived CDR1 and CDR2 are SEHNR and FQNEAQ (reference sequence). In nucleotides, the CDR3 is TGTGCCAGGGTACTAAACATTCAGTACTTC. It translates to CARVLNIQYF. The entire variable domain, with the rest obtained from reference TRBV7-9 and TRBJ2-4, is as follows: DTGVSQNPRHKITKRGQNVTFRCDPISEHNRLYWYRQTLGQGPEFLTYFQNEAQLEKSRLLSDRFSAERPKGSFSTLEIQRTEQGDSAMYLCARVLNIQYFGAGTRLSVL.

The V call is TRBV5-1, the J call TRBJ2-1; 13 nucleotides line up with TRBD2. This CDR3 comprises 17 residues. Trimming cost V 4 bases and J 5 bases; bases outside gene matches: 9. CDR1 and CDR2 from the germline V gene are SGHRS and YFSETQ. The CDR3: CASSQQRTSGSDNEQFF. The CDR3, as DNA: TGCGCCAGCAGCCAACAACGGACTAGCGGGAGCGACAATGAGCAGTTCTTC.

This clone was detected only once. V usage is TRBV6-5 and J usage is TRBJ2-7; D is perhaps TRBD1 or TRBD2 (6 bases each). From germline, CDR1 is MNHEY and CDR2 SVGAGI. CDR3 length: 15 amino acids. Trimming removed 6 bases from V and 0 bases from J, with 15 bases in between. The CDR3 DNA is TGTGCCAGCAGCAAGGCCAGGGGACTCTCCTACGAGCAGTACTTC. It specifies CASSKARGLSYEQYF.

The chain's CDR3 is CASSPGFSGNTIYF. CDR3 nucleotides: TGTGCCAGCTCACCAGGGTTCTCTGGAAACACCATATATTTT. The gene calls are TRBV18 and TRBJ1-3; D remains ambiguous. Trimming shortened V by 2 bases and J by 0 bases, and 5 bases separated the two germline ends. The CDR3 loop spans 14 amino acids. Germline CDR1 and CDR2: KGHSH and LQKENI.

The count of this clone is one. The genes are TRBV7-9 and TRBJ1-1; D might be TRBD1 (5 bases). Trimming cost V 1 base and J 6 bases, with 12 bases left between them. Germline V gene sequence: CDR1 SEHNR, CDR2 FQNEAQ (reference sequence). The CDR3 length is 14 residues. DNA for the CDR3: TGTGCCAGCAGCTTAGAAAGTGGGGCCGCTGAAGCTTTCTTT. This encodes CASSLESGAAEAFF.

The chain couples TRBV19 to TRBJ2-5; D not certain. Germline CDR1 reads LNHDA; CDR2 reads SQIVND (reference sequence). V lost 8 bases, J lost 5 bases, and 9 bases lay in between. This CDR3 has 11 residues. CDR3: CASGVGETQYF. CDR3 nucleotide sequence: TGTGCCAGTGGGGTTGGCGAGACCCAGTACTTC.

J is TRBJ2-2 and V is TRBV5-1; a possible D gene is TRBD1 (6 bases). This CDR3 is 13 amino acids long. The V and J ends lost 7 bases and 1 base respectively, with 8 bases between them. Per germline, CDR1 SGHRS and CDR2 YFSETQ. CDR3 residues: CASRTENTGELFF. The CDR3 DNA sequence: TGCGCCAGCCGGACAGAGAACACCGGGGAGCTGTTTTTT.

CDR3 residues: CASSLEATGLHEQFF. The DNA for the CDR3 is TGTGCCAGCAGTCTAGAGGCTACAGGTCTCCATGAGCAGTTCTTC. The gene calls are TRBV6-5 and TRBJ2-1, with D possibly matching TRBD1 (5 bases). The CDR3 loop spans 15 amino acids. Germline V lookup: CDR1 MNHEY, CDR2 SVGAGI. The ends were cut back, 5 bases at V and 8 bases at J, with 19 bases in the middle.

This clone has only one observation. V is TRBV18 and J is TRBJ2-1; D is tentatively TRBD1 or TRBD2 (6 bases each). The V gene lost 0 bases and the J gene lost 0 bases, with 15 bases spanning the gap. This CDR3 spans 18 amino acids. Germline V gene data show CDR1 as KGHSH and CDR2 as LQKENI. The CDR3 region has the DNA TGTGCCAGCTCACCACCGAGGGGGGCCCCGGGCTCCTACAATGAGCAGTTCTTC. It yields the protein CASSPPRGAPGSYNEQFF.